The rows below give T cell receptor beta chains drawn from one sample of a study of vaccination effects on CD4 cells after COVID-19. These receptors lack a known antigen. Here immunoSEQ multiplex PCR was the method, and the copy in TCRdb shows in-frame clones only, minus some. The data contain about 54,000 clones, around 86% of them singletons. Material: CD4+ T cells from PBMCs cultured with HCoV-229E spike peptides, obtained before COVID-19 vaccination. These receptors all stem from a human donor who received a COVID-19 vaccine. Both conserved end residues are part of each CDR3. D genes are given only for firm matches. Clone sizes are given selectively: once, few, many, or a class where the clone is expanded.

clone size	J gene	V gene	D gene	CDR3 protein	CDR3 DNA
.	TRBJ2-5	TRBV30	TRBD2	CAWSGLAGGQETQYF	TGTGCCTGGAGCGGACTAGCGGGGGGGCAGGAGACCCAGTACTTC
once	TRBJ1-3	TRBV6-2/TRBV6-3	.	CASSFFGPSSGNTIYF	TGTGCCAGCAGCTTCTTCGGACCTAGCTCTGGAAACACCATATATTTT
.	TRBJ1-3	TRBV5-1	.	CASSSGGRGGNTIYF	TGCGCCAGCAGCTCGGGGGGCAGGGGTGGAAACACCATATATTTT
.	TRBJ2-5	TRBV7-7	TRBD2	CASSLGTSGGLQETQYF	TGTGCCAGCAGCTTAGGGACTAGCGGGGGGCTCCAAGAGACCCAGTACTTC
.	TRBJ2-3	TRBV18	TRBD1	CASSRQGLDTDTQYF	TGTGCCAGCTCGCGACAGGGGCTCGACACAGATACGCAGTATTTT
.	TRBJ2-1	TRBV29-1	TRBD2	CSGKTSGGNEQFF	TGCAGCGGGAAGACTAGCGGGGGCAATGAGCAGTTCTTC
.	TRBJ2-1	TRBV7-2	TRBD2	CASSLAGTRNNEQFF	TGTGCCAGCAGCTTAGCGGGGACTAGGAACAATGAGCAGTTCTTC
few	TRBJ1-4	TRBV29-1	TRBD1	CSVPTGTPTNEKLFF	TGCAGCGTCCCGACAGGGACTCCTACTAATGAAAAACTGTTTTTT
.	TRBJ1-1	TRBV7-8	TRBD1	CASSVQGAYTEAFF	TGTGCCAGCAGCGTCCAGGGGGCTTACACTGAAGCTTTCTTT
few	TRBJ2-5	TRBV7-2	.	CASSPRVTETQYF	TGTGCCAGCAGCCCCAGGGTTACGGAGACCCAGTACTTC
.	TRBJ1-2	TRBV4-3	.	CASSQTGDYGYTF	TGCGCCAGCAGCCAAACGGGGGACTATGGCTACACCTTC
.	TRBJ2-5	TRBV14	.	CASSQGLQTQYF	TGTGCCAGCAGCCAGGGGTTGCAGACCCAGTACTTC
.	TRBJ1-1	TRBV7-2	.	CASSEQVGVTEAFF	TGTGCCAGCAGCGAGCAAGTTGGGGTTACTGAAGCTTTCTTT
.	TRBJ2-1	TRBV5-1	.	CASSLKGLNEQFF	TGCGCCAGCAGCTTGAAAGGGCTCAATGAGCAGTTCTTC
few	TRBJ1-5	TRBV18	.	CASSPKDRSNQPQHF	TGTGCCAGCTCACCAAAGGACAGAAGCAATCAGCCCCAGCATTTT
.	TRBJ1-6	TRBV29-1	.	CSVAPVAVSPLHF	TGCAGCGTTGCCCCGGTGGCAGTTTCACCCCTCCACTTT
.	TRBJ2-3	TRBV29-1	.	CSVFYRDSNTDTQYF	TGCAGCGTTTTTTACCGGGACTCCAACACAGATACGCAGTATTTT
.	TRBJ1-5	TRBV3-1/TRBV3-2	.	CASSQGYDQPQHF	TGTGCCAGCAGCCAGGGGTATGATCAGCCCCAGCATTTT
.	TRBJ2-5	TRBV4-1	TRBD2	CASSQTSGSWETQYF	TGCGCCAGCAGCCAGACTAGCGGGTCTTGGGAGACCCAGTACTTC
.	TRBJ2-3	TRBV10-1	TRBD2	CAIHNTGRLGLAGGLYTQYF	TGCGCCATACATAATACGGGAAGGTTGGGTCTGGCGGGGGGGCTTTATACGCAGTATTTT
.	TRBJ1-2	TRBV7-2	TRBD1	CASFPGQGSYGYTF	TGTGCCAGCTTTCCGGGACAGGGTAGCTATGGCTACACCTTC
.	TRBJ2-5	TRBV30	TRBD2	CAWSAGLAGRQETQYF	TGTGCCTGGAGTGCTGGACTAGCGGGGAGACAAGAGACCCAGTACTTC
.	TRBJ2-3	TRBV9	.	CASSVVVTGPSTDTQYF	TGTGCCAGCAGCGTAGTCGTCACAGGGCCTAGCACAGATACGCAGTATTTT
.	TRBJ2-2	TRBV12-5	TRBD2	CASGLKAGRYTGELFF	TGTGCTAGTGGTTTAAAAGCGGGGAGATACACCGGGGAGCTGTTTTTT
.	TRBJ1-2	TRBV6-5	TRBD1	CASSYTGGSGYGYTF	TGTGCCAGCAGTTACACAGGGGGAAGCGGCTATGGCTACACCTTC
.	TRBJ2-2	TRBV10-1	.	CASSDGSRGTGELFF	TGCGCCAGCAGTGACGGGTCAAGGGGAACCGGGGAGCTGTTTTTT
.	TRBJ2-3	TRBV11-2	.	CASSSAPGPGDTQYF	TGTGCCAGCAGCTCGGCCCCGGGCCCAGGGGATACGCAGTATTTT
once	TRBJ2-5	TRBV2	.	CASSEALSRKTQYF	TGTGCCAGCAGTGAAGCGCTTTCCAGGAAGACCCAGTACTTC
.	TRBJ2-5	TRBV18	TRBD1	CASSPRDRQETQYF	TGTGCCAGCTCACCCCGGGACAGGCAAGAGACCCAGTACTTC
.	TRBJ1-6	TRBV6-5	.	CASSIPGQTPLHF	TGTGCCAGCAGCATCCCAGGGCAAACACCCCTCCACTTT
few	TRBJ1-1	TRBV28	.	CASSLQGKGTEAFF	TGTGCCAGCAGTTTGCAGGGGAAGGGTACTGAAGCTTTCTTT
few	TRBJ1-6	TRBV7-8	.	CASSLEGRGLDSPLHF	TGTGCCAGCAGCTTAGAAGGTCGGGGACTTGATTCACCCCTCCACTTT
.	TRBJ2-3	TRBV10-3	TRBD1	CAISDGDRGSRTDTQYF	TGTGCCATCAGTGATGGAGACAGGGGCAGTCGGACAGATACGCAGTATTTT
.	TRBJ1-1	TRBV18	.	CASSYDQGKTEAFF	TGTGCCAGCTCTTACGATCAGGGAAAAACTGAAGCTTTCTTT
.	TRBJ2-3	TRBV7-3	.	CASSSLVFGDTQYF	TGTGCCAGCAGCTCTTTAGTTTTTGGAGATACGCAGTATTTT
.	TRBJ1-2	TRBV20-1	.	CSASIRGADGYTF	TGCAGTGCTAGTATAAGGGGCGCGGATGGCTACACCTTC
.	TRBJ1-2	TRBV5-1	.	CASSHTATYGYTF	TGCGCCAGCAGCCACACTGCAACCTATGGCTACACCTTC
.	TRBJ2-3	TRBV6-2/TRBV6-3	.	CASSEPFLTDTQYF	TGTGCCAGCAGCGAGCCCTTTCTCACAGATACGCAGTATTTT
few	TRBJ2-2	TRBV11-2	TRBD1	CASSPGGRGLFF	TGTGCCAGCAGCCCAGGGGGTCGGGGGCTGTTTTTT
.	TRBJ1-2	TRBV12-3/TRBV12-4	.	CASSLSGSGYTF	TGTGCCAGCAGTTTGTCGGGCAGTGGCTACACCTTC
.	TRBJ1-1	TRBV2	.	CASRTRVGDTEAFF	TGTGCCAGCAGGACCCGAGTAGGAGACACTGAAGCTTTCTTT
once	TRBJ1-1	TRBV7-2	.	CASSLGWSARGYTEAFF	TGTGCCAGCAGCTTAGGGTGGAGCGCCCGGGGGTACACTGAAGCTTTCTTT
.	TRBJ2-3	TRBV5-1	TRBD2	CASTVIAGGTDTQYF	TGCGCCAGCACCGTTATTGCGGGGGGGACAGATACGCAGTATTTT
.	TRBJ2-2	TRBV10-3	.	CAISEHGPPDPGELFF	TGTGCCATCAGTGAGCACGGACCCCCGGATCCCGGGGAGCTGTTTTTT
.	TRBJ1-5	TRBV28	.	CASREGDNQPQHF	TGTGCCAGCAGGGAGGGGGACAATCAGCCCCAGCATTTT
.	TRBJ1-4	TRBV5-1	.	CASSSRGTQDEKLFF	TGCGCCAGCAGCTCAAGAGGGACTCAGGATGAAAAACTGTTTTTT